Reported below is one T cell receptor beta chain. Its antigen is unidentified. These data are taken from a study of cytomegalovirus exposure and HLA in healthy donors. TCRdb's copy holds only in-frame clones and misses some; the assay was immunoSEQ multiplex PCR. The sample lists about 160,000 clones, about 86% occurring once. Whole-study findings and limits: Published work reported that the classifier diagnosed cytomegalovirus status with high specificity and sensitivity.

Sequencing input: PBMCs. This TCR was recovered from a woman between 18 and 29 years old in good health and CMV-seronegative.

CDR3 amino acids: CASSLIPGLGQGETQYF. CDR3 in DNA: TGTGCCAGCAGTTTGATACCGGGACTAGGGCAAGGTGAGACGCAGTATTTT. The gene calls are TRBV27 and TRBJ2-3, with TRBD2 matching 8 bases. Germline V gene sequence: CDR1 MNHEY, CDR2 SMNVEV (reference sequence). The CDR3 sequence is 17 residues long. V shed 3 bases, J shed 9 bases, and the junction held 17 bases outside the gene matches.